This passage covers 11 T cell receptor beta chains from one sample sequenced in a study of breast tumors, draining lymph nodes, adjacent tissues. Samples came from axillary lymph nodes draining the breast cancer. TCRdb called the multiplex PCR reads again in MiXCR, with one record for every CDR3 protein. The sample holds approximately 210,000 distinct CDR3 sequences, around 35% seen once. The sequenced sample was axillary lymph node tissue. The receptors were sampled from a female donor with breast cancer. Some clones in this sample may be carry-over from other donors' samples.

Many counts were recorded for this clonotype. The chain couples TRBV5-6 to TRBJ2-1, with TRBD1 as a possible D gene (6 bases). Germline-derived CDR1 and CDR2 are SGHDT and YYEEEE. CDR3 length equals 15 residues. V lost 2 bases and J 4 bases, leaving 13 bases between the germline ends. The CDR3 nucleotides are TGTGCCAGCAGCTTCACAGGGTCCCCTTACAATGAGCAGTTCTTC. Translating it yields CASSFTGSPYNEQFF.

This CDR3 reads CSAMNRGTSGRSGEQYF. The CDR3 DNA reads as TGCAGTGCTATGAACAGGGGGACTAGCGGGAGATCGGGGGAGCAGTACTTC. This chain uses TRBV20-1 with TRBJ2-7; 14 bases are a match to TRBD2. Germline CDR1 DFQATT, CDR2 SNEGSKA (reference sequence). This CDR3 is 17 amino acids long. With 4 bases clipped from V and 7 bases from J, the junction kept 15 bases outside the gene matches.

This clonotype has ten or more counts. The CDR3 region has the DNA TGTGCCAGCAGTGGAAGACCCAGGAGCAATCAGCCCCAGCATTTT. The encoded protein is CASSGRPRSNQPQHF. The rearrangement uses TRBV6-1 and TRBJ1-5; unclear D gene. CDR1 is MNHNS, CDR2 SASEGT, per germline. The length of the CDR3 is 15 residues. V dropped 4 bases and J dropped 1 base, with 11 bases sitting between them.

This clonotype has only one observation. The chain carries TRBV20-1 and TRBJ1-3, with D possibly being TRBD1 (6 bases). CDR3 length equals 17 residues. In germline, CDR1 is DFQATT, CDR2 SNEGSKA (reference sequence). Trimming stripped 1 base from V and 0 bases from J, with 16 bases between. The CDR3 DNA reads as TGCAGTGCTAGAGTCCTGGGCACAGGGATCTCTGGAAACACCATATATTTT. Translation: CSARVLGTGISGNTIYF.

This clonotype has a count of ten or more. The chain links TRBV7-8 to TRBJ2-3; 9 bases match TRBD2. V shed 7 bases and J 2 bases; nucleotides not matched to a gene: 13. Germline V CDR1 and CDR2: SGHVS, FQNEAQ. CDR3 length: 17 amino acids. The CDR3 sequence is CASTPYGRGGYTDTQYF. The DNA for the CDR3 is TGTGCCAGCACCCCCTACGGGCGGGGGGGATACACAGATACGCAGTATTTT.

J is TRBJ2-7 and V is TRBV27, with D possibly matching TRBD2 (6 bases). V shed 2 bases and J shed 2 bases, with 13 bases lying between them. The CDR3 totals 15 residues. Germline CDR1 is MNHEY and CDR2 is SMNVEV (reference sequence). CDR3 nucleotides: TGTGCCAGCAGTTTACGGGGGAACGCCGCCTACGAGCAGTACTTC. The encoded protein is CASSLRGNAAYEQYF.

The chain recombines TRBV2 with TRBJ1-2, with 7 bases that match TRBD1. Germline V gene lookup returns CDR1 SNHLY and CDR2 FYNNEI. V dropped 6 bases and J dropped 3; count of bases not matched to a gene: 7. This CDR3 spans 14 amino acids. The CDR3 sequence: CASSPQGFHYGYTF. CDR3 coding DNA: TGTGCCAGCAGCCCACAGGGGTTCCACTATGGCTACACCTTC.

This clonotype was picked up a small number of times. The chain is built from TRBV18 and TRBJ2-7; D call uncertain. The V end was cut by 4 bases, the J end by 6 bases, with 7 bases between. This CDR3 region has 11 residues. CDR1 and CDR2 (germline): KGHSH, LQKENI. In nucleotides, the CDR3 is TGTGCCAGCTCACATGGCGGCGAGCAGTACTTC. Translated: CASSHGGEQYF.

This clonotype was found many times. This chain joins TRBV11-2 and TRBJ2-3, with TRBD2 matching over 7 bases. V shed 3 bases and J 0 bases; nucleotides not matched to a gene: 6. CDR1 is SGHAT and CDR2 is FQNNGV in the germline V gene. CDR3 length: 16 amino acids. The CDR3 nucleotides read TGTGCCAGCAGCTTCGGAAGTAGCGGGAGCACAGATACGCAGTATTTT. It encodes CASSFGSSGSTDTQYF.

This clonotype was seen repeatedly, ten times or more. For the CDR3, the DNA is TGTGCCAGCTCAGAGACATCGCCCCCTCCCTACGAGCAGTACTTC. The encoded protein is CASSETSPPPYEQYF. The rearrangement uses TRBV18 and TRBJ2-7; no clear D gene. This CDR3 spans 15 amino acids. CDR1 is KGHSH, CDR2 LQKENI, per germline. Deletions cut 5 bases from V and 2 bases from J, with 16 bases between.

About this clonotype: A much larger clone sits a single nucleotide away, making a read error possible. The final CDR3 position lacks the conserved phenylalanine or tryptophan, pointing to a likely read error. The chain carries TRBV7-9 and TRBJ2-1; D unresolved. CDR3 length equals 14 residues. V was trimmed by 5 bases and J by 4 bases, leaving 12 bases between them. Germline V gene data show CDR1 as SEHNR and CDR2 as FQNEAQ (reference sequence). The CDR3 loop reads CASSPNRLYNEQFL. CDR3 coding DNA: TGTGCCAGCAGCCCGAATAGGTTATACAATGAGCAGTTCCTC.